Each of the 5 T cell receptor beta chains below was sequenced from the same sample in a study of blood T cell repertoires in COVID-19. Here immunoSEQ multiplex PCR was the method, and the copy in TCRdb shows in-frame clones only, minus some. The sample contains hundreds of thousands of clones, about 93% of which appear only once. The specimen sequenced was peripheral blood. These receptors came from a woman aged 18-29 years who had recovered from COVID-19.

This sequence joins TRBV11-3 and TRBJ2-1; D is unclear. This CDR3 spans 15 amino acids. Germline V gives CDR1 SGHNT, CDR2 YENEEA. Trimming stripped 2 bases from V and 3 bases from J, with 11 bases between. CDR3 nucleotides: TGTGCCAGCAGCTTATCCCCCCTAAGCTACAATGAGCAGTTCTTC. Translation gives CASSLSPLSYNEQFF.

The chain is built from TRBV7-9 and TRBJ2-2; the match to TRBD1 covers 7 bases. The CDR3 length is 16 residues. Germline CDR1 is SEHNR and CDR2 is FQNEAQ (reference sequence). Trimming removed 1 base from V and 3 bases from J; junction bases left unmatched: 5. The CDR3 reads CASSLGQGLDTGELFF. As DNA, the CDR3 is TGTGCCAGCAGCTTAGGACAGGGTTTAGACACCGGGGAGCTGTTTTTT.

This chain links TRBV18 with TRBJ1-1; 11 bases map to TRBD1. The CDR3 contains 14 residues. J gave up 7 bases and V 4 bases, and 5 bases lay outside the gene matches. Germline V gene lookup returns CDR1 KGHSH and CDR2 LQKENI. The CDR3 loop reads CASSQRTGGGEAFF. CDR3 bases: TGTGCCAGCTCACAACGGACAGGGGGCGGTGAAGCTTTCTTT.

The chain links TRBV5-4 to TRBJ2-1; TRBD2 might be the D (6 bases). V gave up 0 bases and J gave up 0 bases, with 10 bases separating them. The germline CDR1 and CDR2 sequences are SGHNT and YYREEE (reference sequence). The CDR3 loop spans 16 amino acids. CDR3 bases: TGTGCCAGCAGCTTGGAAGGCGGGAACTCCTACAATGAGCAGTTCTTC. This codes for CASSLEGGNSYNEQFF.

This chain uses TRBV12-3 or TRBV12-4 with TRBJ1-1; no reliable D call. The V end lost 2 bases, the J end lost 3 bases, and 4 bases lay between the germline ends. The CDR3 has 12 amino acids. This chain's CDR3 is CASSLTDTEAFF. Here the CDR3 DNA reads TGTGCCAGCAGTTTAACGGACACTGAAGCTTTCTTT.